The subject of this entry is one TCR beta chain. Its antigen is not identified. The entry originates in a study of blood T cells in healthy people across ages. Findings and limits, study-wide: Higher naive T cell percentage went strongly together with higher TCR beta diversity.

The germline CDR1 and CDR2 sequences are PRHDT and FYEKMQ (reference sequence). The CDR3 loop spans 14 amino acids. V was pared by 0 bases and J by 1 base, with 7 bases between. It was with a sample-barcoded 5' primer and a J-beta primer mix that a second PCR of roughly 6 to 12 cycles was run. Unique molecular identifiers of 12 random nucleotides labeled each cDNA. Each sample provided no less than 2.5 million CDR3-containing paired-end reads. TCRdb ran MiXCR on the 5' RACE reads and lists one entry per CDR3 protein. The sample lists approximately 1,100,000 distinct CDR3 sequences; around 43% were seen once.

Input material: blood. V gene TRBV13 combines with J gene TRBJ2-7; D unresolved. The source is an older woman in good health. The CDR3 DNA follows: TGTGCCAGCAGCTTAGGGAAACGTTCCTACGAGCAGTACTTC. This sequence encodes CASSLGKRSYEQYF.